What follows are 15 T cell receptor beta chains derived from one specimen sequenced in a study of T cells after yellow fever vaccination. TCRdb processed the 5' RACE reads anew with MiXCR; each CDR3 protein has one entry. Altogether 150,000 to 200,000 distinct CDR3 sequences are present, around 10% being singletons, with the ten largest covering less than 40%. The sequenced sample was CD8+ T cells sorted from PBMCs, obtained 15 days after the yellow fever booster vaccination. The receptors come from a young man who received the YFV17D yellow fever vaccine.

This clonotype was counted a few times. CDR3 residues: CASSLDLFRTDNSPLHF. In DNA form, the CDR3 reads TGTGCCAGCAGCTTAGATCTCTTCAGGACAGATAATTCACCCCTCCACTTT. V gene TRBV11-2 combines with J gene TRBJ1-6; D possibly corresponds to TRBD1 (6 bases). The germline CDR1 and CDR2 sequences are SGHAT and FQNNGV. The length of the CDR3 is 17 residues. Trimming shortened V by 0 bases and J by 5 bases, and 14 bases separated the two germline ends.

The genes are TRBV12-3 or TRBV12-4 and TRBJ2-7; TRBD2 matches 7 bases. The CDR3 covers 14 residues. J lost 5 bases, V lost 6 bases, and 10 bases had no gene match. The CDR3, as DNA: TGTGCCAGCAGGGGGGGGTTTTCAGGAAACGAGCAGTACTTC. It codes for CASRGGFSGNEQYF.

This clonotype showed up just a few times. The chain uses TRBV6-5 and TRBJ2-7; 8 bases fit TRBD1. This CDR3 has 15 amino acids. Germline V gene data show CDR1 as MNHEY and CDR2 as SVGAGI. With 3 bases clipped from V and 2 bases from J, the junction kept 6 bases outside the gene matches. Written as DNA, the CDR3 is TGTGCCAGCAGTTATGAGGGACAGGCACCCTACGAGCAGTACGTC. Translation gives CASSYEGQAPYEQYV.

The chain combines TRBV4-3 with TRBJ2-2, with 11 bases that match TRBD2. Trimming cost V 5 bases and J 7 bases; bases outside gene matches: 18. Germline V gene lookup returns CDR1 LGHNA and CDR2 YSLEER. This CDR3 has 19 residues. CDR3 sequence reads: CASSSGVRVAGGPGGELFF. The CDR3 DNA follows: TGCGCCAGCAGCTCCGGAGTCCGCGTAGCGGGGGGGCCGGGCGGGGAGCTGTTTTTT.

The chain has TRBV30 and TRBJ2-7; D is undetermined. Germline CDR1 and CDR2: GTSNPN and SVGIG (reference sequence). The CDR3 is made up of 13 amino acids. V was cut by 1 base and J by 6 bases, with 13 bases left in between. In DNA form, the CDR3 reads TGTGCCTGGAGTGACCTAGGTGGAACCGAGCAGTACTTC. Residues: CAWSDLGGTEQYF.

Only a few counts were recorded for this clonotype. The rearrangement uses TRBV3-1 and TRBJ1-1; 8 bases are shared with TRBD1. This CDR3 spans 13 amino acids. Germline lookup yields CDR1 LGHDT and CDR2 YNNKEL (reference sequence). The V segment lost 4 bases and the J segment 11 bases; nucleotides outside the gene matches: 9. The CDR3 here is CASSPGTGMRAFF. DNA for the CDR3: TGTGCCAGCAGCCCCGGGACAGGTATGAGGGCTTTCTTT.

The CDR3 bases are TGCGCCAGCAGCCAAGCCATGGGTGGCTACGAGCAGTACGTC. Its protein product is CASSQAMGGYEQYV. The V gene is TRBV4-1, the J gene TRBJ2-7, with D hard to call. Germline lookup yields CDR1 MGHRA and CDR2 YSYEKL. The CDR3 runs 14 residues. Trimming removed 1 base from V and 3 bases from J, with 10 bases in between.

The chain combines TRBV4-2 with TRBJ2-7; TRBD2 matches at 8 bases. Per germline, CDR1 LGHNA and CDR2 YNFKEQ. This CDR3 is built from 15 residues. The trim removed 0 bases at V and 3 bases at J, leaving 4 bases unmatched. CDR3 residues: CASSQEGGGFYEQYF. DNA for the CDR3: TGTGCCAGCAGCCAAGAGGGCGGGGGGTTCTACGAGCAGTACTTC.

The CDR3: CATSKGGQNTEAFF. The CDR3 DNA follows: TGTGCCACCTCCAAGGGGGGACAGAACACTGAAGCTTTCTTT. This chain links TRBV19 with TRBJ1-1, with D perhaps TRBD1 (6 bases). Trimming left V 10 bases short and J 1 base short, with 16 bases between. The CDR3 spans 14 residues. Germline CDR1 reads LNHDA; CDR2 reads SQIVND (reference sequence).

V is TRBV28 and J is TRBJ2-3, with 9 positions matching TRBD1. The J segment lost 11 bases and the V segment lost 3 bases, leaving 21 bases of the junction unmatched. Per germline, CDR1 MDHEN and CDR2 SYDVKM. The CDR3 has 18 amino acids. The CDR3 here is CASSFQWGKTGQGFGQYF. Here the CDR3 DNA reads TGTGCCAGCAGTTTTCAATGGGGGAAGACGGGACAGGGCTTCGGGCAGTATTTT.

The rearrangement uses TRBV12-3 or TRBV12-4 and TRBJ1-1; possibly TRBD1 for D (6 bases). The CDR3 contains 13 residues. The germline V and J ends were trimmed by 6 bases and 6 bases, with 14 bases remaining between them. The CDR3 DNA follows: TGTGCCAGCAGCTTACAGGGAGGCTCTGAAGCTTTCTTT. Translation gives CASSLQGGSEAFF.

The chain is built from TRBV7-9 and TRBJ2-3; perhaps TRBD2 as D (5 bases). CDR1 and CDR2 from the germline V gene are SEHNR and FQNEAQ (reference sequence). Trimming left V 1 base short and J 0 bases short, with 11 bases between. The CDR3 sequence is 16 residues long. This CDR3 is CASSLVVSGSTDTQYF. CDR3 coding DNA: TGTGCCAGCAGCTTAGTGGTGTCGGGGAGCACAGATACGCAGTATTTT.

The table lists this clonotype with a few counts. The chain couples TRBV19 to TRBJ2-5; 9 nucleotides line up with TRBD2. CDR1 and CDR2 from the germline V gene are LNHDA and SQIVND (reference sequence). The junction had 8 bases not matched to a gene; V was cut back by 3 bases and J by 0 bases. The CDR3 is 17 amino acids. CDR3 sequence reads: CASSMRGTSFYQETQYF. In DNA form, the CDR3 reads TGTGCCAGTAGTATGCGTGGGACTAGCTTTTACCAAGAGACCCAGTACTTC.

Only a few counts were recorded for this clonotype. V gene TRBV7-8 combines with J gene TRBJ2-3; D is unclear. Trimming stripped 4 bases from V and 6 bases from J, with 11 bases between. Germline CDR1 and CDR2: SGHVS and FQNEAQ. The CDR3 loop spans 13 amino acids. The CDR3 DNA reads as TGTGCCAGCAGCTCCCCGGGCGTCGATACGCAGTATTTT. Protein product: CASSSPGVDTQYF. The full variable domain, with the rest looked up from reference TRBV7-8 and TRBJ2-3, is GAGVSQSPRYKVAKRGQDVALRCDPISGHVSLFWYQQALGQGPEFLTYFQNEAQLDKSGLPSDRFFAERPEGSVSTLKIQRTQQEDSAVYLCASSSPGVDTQYFGPGTRLTVL.

This rearrangement joins TRBV11-2 to TRBJ2-7; D unresolved. Per germline, CDR1 SGHAT and CDR2 FQNNGV. V was pared by 2 bases and J by 4 bases, with 6 bases between. The CDR3 contains 12 residues. DNA of the CDR3: TGTGCCAGCAGCTTACAGCGATACGAGCAGTACTTC. This gives the protein CASSLQRYEQYF.